This T cell receptor (beta chain) was identified in a study of CD8 T cells in ankylosing spondylitis. Study-level findings and limits: The authors found the disease-linked clones to be CD8+ and relatively rare in peripheral blood. Within ankylosing spondylitis blood, a TCR beta motif made up of eight highly homologous variants appeared to be characteristic. The authors reported significant enrichment of disease-linked clones in matched ankylosing spondylitis synovial fluid.

This clonotype was recorded a few times. The antigen remains undetermined. It was by quantitative 5'-RACE with molecular barcodes that TCR beta libraries were made. TCRdb reanalysed the 5' RACE reads using MiXCR and keeps one entry per CDR3 protein. The table has about 280,000 distinct CDR3 sequences, around 20% seen once. V shed 2 bases and J 4 bases; nucleotides not matched to a gene: 5. The CDR3 sequence is 15 residues long. Germline CDR1 and CDR2: LGHNA and YNFKEQ. The receptor comes from a male donor with ankylosing spondylitis or in good health (not recorded which). This chain links TRBV4-2 with TRBJ1-2; 9 bases line up with TRBD1. The sequenced sample consisted of blood, either unsorted or a sorted T cell fraction (not recorded which). CDR3 DNA: TGTGCCAGCAGCCAAACGGGACAGGGATTCTATGGCTACACCTTC. Translating it yields CASSQTGQGFYGYTF.